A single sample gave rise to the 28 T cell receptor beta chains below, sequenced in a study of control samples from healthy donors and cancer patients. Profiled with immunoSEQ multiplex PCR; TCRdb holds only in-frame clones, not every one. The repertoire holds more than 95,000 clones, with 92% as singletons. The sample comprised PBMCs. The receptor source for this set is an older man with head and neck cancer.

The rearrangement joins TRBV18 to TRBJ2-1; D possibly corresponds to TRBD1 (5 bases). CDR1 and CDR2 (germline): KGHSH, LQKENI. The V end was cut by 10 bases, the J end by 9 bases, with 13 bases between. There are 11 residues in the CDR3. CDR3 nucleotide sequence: TGTGCCACCATCAGGGTCGGTGAGCAGTTCTTC. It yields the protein CATIRVGEQFF.

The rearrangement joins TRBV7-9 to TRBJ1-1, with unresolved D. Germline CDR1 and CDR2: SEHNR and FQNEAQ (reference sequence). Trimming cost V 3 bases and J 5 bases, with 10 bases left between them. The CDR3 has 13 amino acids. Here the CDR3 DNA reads TGTGCCAGCAGCTTCGTTGAGGGTACTGAAGCTTTCTTT. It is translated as CASSFVEGTEAFF.

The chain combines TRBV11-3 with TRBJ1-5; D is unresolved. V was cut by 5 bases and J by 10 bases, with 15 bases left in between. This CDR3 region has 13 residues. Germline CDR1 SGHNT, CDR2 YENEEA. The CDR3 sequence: CASSPRCGRPQHF. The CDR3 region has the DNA TGTGCCAGCAGCCCCCGGTGCGGTCGACCCCAGCATTTT.

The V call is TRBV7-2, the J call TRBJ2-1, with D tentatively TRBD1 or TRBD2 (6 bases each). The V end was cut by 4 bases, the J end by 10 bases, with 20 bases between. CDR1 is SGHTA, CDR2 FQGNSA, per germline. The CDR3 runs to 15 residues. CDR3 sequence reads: CASSSEQGLIGEQFF. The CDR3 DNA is TGTGCCAGCAGCTCGGAACAGGGACTTATTGGAGAGCAGTTCTTC.

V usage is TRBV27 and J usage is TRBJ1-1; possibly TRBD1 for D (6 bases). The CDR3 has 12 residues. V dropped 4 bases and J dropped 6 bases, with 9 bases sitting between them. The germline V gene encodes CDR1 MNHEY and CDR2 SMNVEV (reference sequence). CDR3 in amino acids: CASSSGASEAFF. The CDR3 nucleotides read TGTGCCAGCAGTTCGGGGGCCTCTGAAGCTTTCTTT.

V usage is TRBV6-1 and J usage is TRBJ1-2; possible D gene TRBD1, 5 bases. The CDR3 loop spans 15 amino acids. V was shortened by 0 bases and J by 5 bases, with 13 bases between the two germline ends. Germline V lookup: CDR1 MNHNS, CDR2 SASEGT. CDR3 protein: CASSEALVRQYGYTF. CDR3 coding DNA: TGTGCCAGCAGTGAAGCGCTGGTTAGACAGTATGGCTACACCTTC.

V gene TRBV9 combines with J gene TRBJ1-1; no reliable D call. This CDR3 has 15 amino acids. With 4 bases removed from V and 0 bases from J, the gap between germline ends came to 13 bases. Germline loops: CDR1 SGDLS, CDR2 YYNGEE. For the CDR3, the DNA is TGTGCCAGCAGCTTATCCACATCTATGAACACTGAAGCTTTCTTT. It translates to CASSLSTSMNTEAFF.

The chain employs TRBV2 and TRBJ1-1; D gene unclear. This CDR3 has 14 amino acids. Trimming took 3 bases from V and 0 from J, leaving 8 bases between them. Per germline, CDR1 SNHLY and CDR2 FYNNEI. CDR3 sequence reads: CASSDRYMNTEAFF. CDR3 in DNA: TGTGCCAGCAGTGACCGCTACATGAACACTGAAGCTTTCTTT.

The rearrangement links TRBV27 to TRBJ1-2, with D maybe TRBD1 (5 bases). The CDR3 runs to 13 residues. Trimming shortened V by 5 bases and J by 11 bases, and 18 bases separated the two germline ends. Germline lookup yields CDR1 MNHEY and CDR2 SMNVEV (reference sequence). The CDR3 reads CASSAGPGFGYTF. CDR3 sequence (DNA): TGTGCCAGCAGTGCTGGCCCAGGGTTCGGGTACACCTTC.

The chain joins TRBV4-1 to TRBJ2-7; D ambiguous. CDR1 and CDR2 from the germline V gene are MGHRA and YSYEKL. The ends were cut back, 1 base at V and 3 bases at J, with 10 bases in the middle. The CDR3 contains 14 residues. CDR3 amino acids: CASSQVGKIYEQYF. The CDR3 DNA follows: TGCGCCAGCAGCCAAGTAGGCAAAATCTACGAGCAGTACTTC.

The CDR3 loop is CASKRGRAGELFF. As DNA, the CDR3 is TGTGCCAGCAAGCGGGGGAGGGCCGGGGAGCTGTTTTTT. The chain employs TRBV6-5 and TRBJ2-2; 8 bases align to TRBD2. The CDR3 is 13 residues long. Germline V gene data show CDR1 as MNHEY and CDR2 as SVGAGI. Trimming removed 7 bases from V and 6 bases from J; junction bases left unmatched: 4.

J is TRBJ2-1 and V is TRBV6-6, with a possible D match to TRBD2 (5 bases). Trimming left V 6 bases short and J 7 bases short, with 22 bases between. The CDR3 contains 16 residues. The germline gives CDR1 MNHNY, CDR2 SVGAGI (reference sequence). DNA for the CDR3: TGTGCCAGCAGCCCGGCGGGCTCCGATCCTTGGAATGAGCAGTTCTTC. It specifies CASSPAGSDPWNEQFF.

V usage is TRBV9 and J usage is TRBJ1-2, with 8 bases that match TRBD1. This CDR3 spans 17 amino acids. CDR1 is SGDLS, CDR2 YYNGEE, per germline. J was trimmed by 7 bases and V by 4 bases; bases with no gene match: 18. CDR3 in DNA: TGTGCCAGCAGCCCTCAATCCTACGGACAGGGAAATTTTGGCTACACCTTC. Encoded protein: CASSPQSYGQGNFGYTF.

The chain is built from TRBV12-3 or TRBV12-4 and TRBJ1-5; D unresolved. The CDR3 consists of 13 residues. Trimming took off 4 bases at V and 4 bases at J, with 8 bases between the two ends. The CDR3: CASSSDGNQPQHF. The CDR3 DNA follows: TGTGCCAGCAGTTCCGACGGTAATCAGCCCCAGCATTTT.

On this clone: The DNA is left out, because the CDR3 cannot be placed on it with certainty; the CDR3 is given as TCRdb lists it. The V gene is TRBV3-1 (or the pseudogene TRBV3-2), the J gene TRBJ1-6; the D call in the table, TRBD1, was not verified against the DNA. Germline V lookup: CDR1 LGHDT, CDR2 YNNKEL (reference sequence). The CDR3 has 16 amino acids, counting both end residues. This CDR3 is CASSQVRARGDSPLHF.

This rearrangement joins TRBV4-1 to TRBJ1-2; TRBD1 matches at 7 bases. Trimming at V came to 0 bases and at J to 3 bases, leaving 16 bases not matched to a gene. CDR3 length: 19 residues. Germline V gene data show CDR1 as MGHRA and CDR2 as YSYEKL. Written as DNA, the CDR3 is TGCGCCAGCAGCCAAGAGACCCCAGCAGGGTCGGACAGGCACTATGGCTACACCTTC. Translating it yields CASSQETPAGSDRHYGYTF.

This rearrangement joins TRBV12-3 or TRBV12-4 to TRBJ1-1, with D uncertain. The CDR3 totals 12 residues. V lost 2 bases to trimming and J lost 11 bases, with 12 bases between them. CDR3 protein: CASSLLGEGAFF. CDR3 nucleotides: TGTGCCAGCAGTTTACTTGGGGAAGGGGCTTTCTTT.

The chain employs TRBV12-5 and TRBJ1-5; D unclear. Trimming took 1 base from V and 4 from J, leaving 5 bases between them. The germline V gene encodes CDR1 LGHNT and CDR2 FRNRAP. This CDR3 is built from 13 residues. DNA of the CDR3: TGTGCTAGTGGTTTGGACATTAATCAGCCCCAGCATTTT. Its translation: CASGLDINQPQHF.

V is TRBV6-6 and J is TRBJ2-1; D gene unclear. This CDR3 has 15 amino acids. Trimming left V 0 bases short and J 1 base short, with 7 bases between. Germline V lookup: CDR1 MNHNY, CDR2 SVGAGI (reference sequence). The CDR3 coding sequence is TGTGCCAGCAGTTACTCAGGGCTGTCCTACAATGAGCAGTTCTTC. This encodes CASSYSGLSYNEQFF.

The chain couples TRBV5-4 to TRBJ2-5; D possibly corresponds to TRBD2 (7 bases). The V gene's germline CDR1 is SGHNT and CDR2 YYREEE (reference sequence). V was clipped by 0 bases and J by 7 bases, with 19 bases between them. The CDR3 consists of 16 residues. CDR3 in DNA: TGTGCCAGCAGCTTGGCGTCGGGAGGTAGGGGGGGGACCCAGTACTTC. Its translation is CASSLASGGRGGTQYF.

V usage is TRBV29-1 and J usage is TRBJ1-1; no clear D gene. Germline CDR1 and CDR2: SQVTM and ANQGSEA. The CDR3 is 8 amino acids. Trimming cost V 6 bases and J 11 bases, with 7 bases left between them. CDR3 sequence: CSVSWAFF. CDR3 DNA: TGCAGCGTGTCCTGGGCTTTCTTT.

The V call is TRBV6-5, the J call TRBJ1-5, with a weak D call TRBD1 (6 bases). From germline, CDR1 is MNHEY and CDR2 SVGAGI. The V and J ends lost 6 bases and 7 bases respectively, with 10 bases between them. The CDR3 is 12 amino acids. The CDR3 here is CASRTGNQPQHF. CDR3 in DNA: TGTGCCAGCAGGACAGGAAACCAGCCCCAGCATTTT.

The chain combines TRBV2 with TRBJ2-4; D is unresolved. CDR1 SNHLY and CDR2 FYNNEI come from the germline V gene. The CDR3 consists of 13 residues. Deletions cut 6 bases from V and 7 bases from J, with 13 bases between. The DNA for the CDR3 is TGTGCCAGCAGCCCGACTGGGTCTAACATTCAGTACTTC. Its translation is CASSPTGSNIQYF.

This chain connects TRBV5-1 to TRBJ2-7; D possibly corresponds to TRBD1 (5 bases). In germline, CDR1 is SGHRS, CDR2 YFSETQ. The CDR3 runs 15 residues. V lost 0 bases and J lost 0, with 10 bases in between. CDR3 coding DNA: TGCGCCAGCAGCTTGGTCCAGGGCCTCTCCTACGAGCAGTACTTC. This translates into CASSLVQGLSYEQYF.

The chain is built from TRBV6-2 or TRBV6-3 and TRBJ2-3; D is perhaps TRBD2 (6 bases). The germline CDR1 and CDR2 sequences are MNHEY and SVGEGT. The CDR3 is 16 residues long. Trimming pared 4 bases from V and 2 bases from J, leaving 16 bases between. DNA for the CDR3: TGTGCCAGCAGTTCCCCGGGACTTATGCACACAGATACGCAGTATTTT. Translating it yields CASSSPGLMHTDTQYF.

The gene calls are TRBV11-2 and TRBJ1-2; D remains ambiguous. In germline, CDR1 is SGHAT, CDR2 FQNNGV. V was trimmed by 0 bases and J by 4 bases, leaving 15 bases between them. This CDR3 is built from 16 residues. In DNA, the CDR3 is TGTGCCAGCAGCTTAGACTTCCAGCTCCGTGGCTATGGCTACACCTTC. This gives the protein CASSLDFQLRGYGYTF.

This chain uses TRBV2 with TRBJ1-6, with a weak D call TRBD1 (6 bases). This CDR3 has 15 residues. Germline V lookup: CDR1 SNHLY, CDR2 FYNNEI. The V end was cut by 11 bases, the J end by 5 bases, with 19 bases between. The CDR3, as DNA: TGTGCCGGGACATTCGGGATTCGAAATAATTCACCCCTCCACTTT. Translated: CAGTFGIRNNSPLHF.

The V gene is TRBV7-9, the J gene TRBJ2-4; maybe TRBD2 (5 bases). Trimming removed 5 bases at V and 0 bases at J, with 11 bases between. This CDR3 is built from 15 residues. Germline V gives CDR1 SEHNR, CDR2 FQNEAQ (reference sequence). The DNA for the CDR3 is TGTGCCAGCAGCCAGGACTGGTTAGCCAAAAACATTCAGTACTTC. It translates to CASSQDWLAKNIQYF.